The 10 T cell receptor beta chains below come from one sample, sequenced in a study of blood T cell repertoires in COVID-19. Only in-frame clones appear in the TCRdb table, and some are missing; sequencing was by immunoSEQ multiplex PCR. The table lists roughly 290,000 clones, around 85% of them singletons, with about 4% in the top ten. Specimen: peripheral blood. All receptors come from a woman aged 50 to 60 with active or convalescent COVID-19.

CDR3 nucleotide sequence: TGTGCCAGCAGCTCCCGGACTAGCGGGAGGGCCACTGAGCAGTTCTTC. Translation gives CASSSRTSGRATEQFF. The chain recombines TRBV7-9 with TRBJ2-1; TRBD2 aligns across 15 bases. CDR1 SEHNR and CDR2 FQNEAQ come from the germline V gene (reference sequence). The CDR3 consists of 16 residues. V gave up 4 bases and J gave up 9 bases; unmatched junction bases: 7. Full variable domain (rest looked up from reference TRBV7-9 and TRBJ2-1): DTGVSQNPRHKITKRGQNVTFRCDPISEHNRLYWYRQTLGQGPEFLTYFQNEAQLEKSRLLSDRFSAERPKGSFSTLEIQRTEQGDSAMYLCASSSRTSGRATEQFFGPGTRLTVL.

J is TRBJ2-6 and V is TRBV5-1, with a weak D call TRBD1 (6 bases). This CDR3 contains 16 residues. CDR1 is SGHRS and CDR2 is YFSETQ in the germline V gene. The V end was cut by 3 bases, the J end by 3 bases, with 13 bases between. CDR3 DNA: TGCGCCAGCAGCTACGGACAGTCTGGTGGGGCCAACGTCCTGACTTTC. Protein: CASSYGQSGGANVLTF.

The J gene is TRBJ2-3, the V gene TRBV7-6, with D unresolved. The V end was cut by 0 bases, the J end by 0 bases, with 7 bases between. The germline CDR1 and CDR2 sequences are SGHVS and FNYEAQ. This CDR3 comprises 15 residues. This CDR3 reads CASSLAHGSTDTQYF. CDR3 coding DNA: TGTGCCAGCAGCTTAGCGCACGGGAGCACAGATACGCAGTATTTT.

J is TRBJ2-3 and V is TRBV11-2; no reliable D call. V lost 5 bases to trimming and J lost 2 bases, with 2 bases between them. CDR1 SGHAT and CDR2 FQNNGV come from the germline V gene. The CDR3 has 11 amino acids. This CDR3 reads CASSLTDTQYF. CDR3 in DNA: TGTGCCAGCAGCCTCACAGATACGCAGTATTTT.

The genes are TRBV5-1 and TRBJ2-3, with 9 bases matching TRBD1. J was trimmed by 5 bases and V by 0 bases; bases with no gene match: 4. The CDR3 is 15 residues long. The germline CDR1 and CDR2 sequences are SGHRS and YFSETQ. The CDR3 spells CASSLAGTGIDTQYF. DNA of the CDR3: TGCGCCAGCAGCTTGGCCGGGACAGGGATAGATACGCAGTATTTT.

This clone has a handful of counts. The gene calls are TRBV3-1 (or the pseudogene TRBV3-2) and TRBJ1-2, with 11 nucleotides matching TRBD1. This CDR3 region has 14 residues. Germline-derived CDR1 and CDR2 are LGHDT and YNNKEL (reference sequence). V lost 7 bases to trimming and J lost 6 bases; unmatched junction nucleotides: 7. CDR3 bases: TGTGCCAGCACCAGCCGGGACAGGGGGAATGGCTACACCTTC. Its protein is CASTSRDRGNGYTF.

The V and J genes are TRBV7-8 and TRBJ2-3; 11 positions agree with TRBD2. Germline-derived CDR1 and CDR2 are SGHVS and FQNEAQ. The ends lost 6 bases at V and 2 bases at J; junction bases unmatched: 7. The CDR3 contains 16 residues. Here the CDR3 reads CASSPIAGGVTDTQYF. CDR3 DNA sequence: TGTGCCAGCAGTCCTATAGCGGGAGGGGTCACAGATACGCAGTATTTT.

The chain uses TRBV30 and TRBJ2-5; D is perhaps TRBD2 (5 bases). With 1 base removed from V and 2 bases from J, the gap between germline ends came to 14 bases. Germline V gene data show CDR1 as GTSNPN and CDR2 as SVGIG (reference sequence). There are 15 residues in the CDR3. CDR3: CAWSALGVIQETQYF. DNA for the CDR3: TGTGCCTGGAGTGCATTGGGAGTCATACAAGAGACCCAGTACTTC.

The chain uses TRBV7-9 and TRBJ2-1; D unresolved. There are 14 residues in the CDR3. CDR1 and CDR2 from the germline V gene are SEHNR and FQNEAQ (reference sequence). The V end was cut by 1 base, the J end by 4 bases, with 8 bases between. The CDR3 reads CASSLELQYNEQFF. In nucleotides, the CDR3 is TGTGCCAGCAGCTTAGAGCTGCAATACAATGAGCAGTTCTTC.

The V call is TRBV19, the J call TRBJ1-2, with D perhaps matching TRBD1 (6 bases). CDR1 LNHDA and CDR2 SQIVND come from the germline V gene (reference sequence). V lost 9 bases and J 4 bases, leaving 12 bases between the germline ends. This CDR3 region has 12 residues. In DNA form, the CDR3 reads TGTGCCAGCCGTGGACAGAGCTATGGCTACACCTTC. Amino acids: CASRGQSYGYTF.